Listed here are 26 T cell receptor beta chains from one sample, sequenced in a study of blood T cell repertoires in COVID-19. Clones were sequenced by immunoSEQ multiplex PCR, and TCRdb holds only the in-frame ones, with some missing. Here the sample spans approximately 57,000 clones, roughly four fifths being singletons. Sequencing was carried out using peripheral blood. These receptors were obtained from a woman of 80 years or more with acute or convalescent COVID-19.

V gene TRBV12-3 or TRBV12-4 combines with J gene TRBJ1-2; D not certain. CDR3 length: 12 residues. The V end was cut by 7 bases, the J end by 5 bases, with 11 bases between. CDR3 in amino acids: CASTFRFYGYTF. CDR3 sequence (DNA): TGTGCCAGCACCTTTCGTTTTTATGGCTACACCTTC.

The chain joins TRBV18 to TRBJ2-3; 9 bases are a match to TRBD1. Germline CDR1 is KGHSH and CDR2 is LQKENI. The CDR3 is 17 residues long. V lost 6 bases, J lost 2 bases, and 12 bases stayed unmatched. CDR3 amino acids: CASSVDPTGGSTDTQYF. CDR3 coding DNA: TGTGCCAGCTCCGTTGATCCGACAGGGGGGTCCACAGATACGCAGTATTTT.

This sequence joins TRBV19 and TRBJ2-1; 7 bases align to TRBD1. The CDR3 length is 14 residues. In germline, CDR1 is LNHDA, CDR2 SQIVND (reference sequence). V was pared by 8 bases and J by 4 bases, with 8 bases of the junction left unmatched. CDR3 sequence (DNA): TGTGCCAGTGGCCGACAGGGACCTTACAATGAGCAGTTCTTC. Translated: CASGRQGPYNEQFF.

This clone was seen only a few times. The chain employs TRBV27 and TRBJ1-2; D might be TRBD1 (6 bases). The CDR3 is made up of 13 amino acids. The V and J ends lost 9 bases and 4 bases respectively, with 15 bases between them. Germline V CDR1 and CDR2: MNHEY, SMNVEV (reference sequence). The CDR3 coding sequence is TGTGCCAGTCCCTGGGGGCCAGCCTATGGCTACACCTTC. Its protein product is CASPWGPAYGYTF.

The chain has TRBV27 and TRBJ2-7, with 12 bases lining up with TRBD1. The J segment lost 2 bases and the V segment lost 7 bases, leaving 6 bases of the junction unmatched. The CDR3 loop spans 15 amino acids. Germline V gene lookup returns CDR1 MNHEY and CDR2 SMNVEV (reference sequence). In DNA, the CDR3 is TGTGCCAGCACGTCGGGGGACAGGGGGCCCTACGAGCAGTACTTC. Translating gives CASTSGDRGPYEQYF.

The genes are TRBV4-2 and TRBJ2-1; D may be TRBD1 (6 bases). Germline V gene sequence: CDR1 LGHNA, CDR2 YNFKEQ. The V end lost 1 base, the J end lost 5 bases, and 21 bases lay between the germline ends. The CDR3 loop spans 18 amino acids. This CDR3 is CASSQAANTQGSHNEQFF. The CDR3 DNA follows: TGTGCCAGCAGCCAAGCCGCGAATACCCAGGGGTCCCACAATGAGCAGTTCTTC.

V is TRBV25-1 and J is TRBJ1-3; D unresolved. Germline CDR1 is MGHDK and CDR2 is SYGVNS. Trimming pared 0 bases from V and 8 bases from J, leaving 11 bases between. The CDR3 loop spans 14 amino acids. CDR3 loop: CASSEYAGYDTIYF. CDR3 coding DNA: TGTGCCAGCAGTGAATATGCGGGGTATGACACCATATATTTT. Full variable domain (outside the CDR3, taken from reference TRBV25-1 and TRBJ1-3): EADIYQTPRYLVIGTGKKITLECSQTMGHDKMYWYQQDPGMELHLIHYSYGVNSTEKGDLSSESTVSRIRTEHFPLTLESARPSHTSQYLCASSEYAGYDTIYFGEGSWLTVV.

CDR3 sequence: CATTGGAPGDYGYTF. The CDR3 DNA reads TGCGCCACCACTGGAGGGGCCCCGGGGGACTATGGCTACACCTTC. V is TRBV5-1 and J is TRBJ1-2, with a weak D call TRBD1 (5 bases). CDR1 is SGHRS and CDR2 is YFSETQ in the germline V gene. V was pared by 9 bases and J by 3 bases, with 21 bases between. The CDR3 totals 15 residues.

The V call is TRBV10-2, the J call TRBJ1-5; the match to TRBD1 covers 12 bases. This CDR3 spans 17 amino acids. The germline V gene has CDR1 WSHSY and CDR2 SAAADI. V gave up 6 bases and J gave up 1 base; unmatched junction bases: 7. This chain's CDR3 is CASRKGQGASSNQPQHF. The CDR3 region has the DNA TGCGCCAGCAGGAAGGGACAGGGGGCCTCGAGCAATCAGCCCCAGCATTTT.

V and J are TRBV28 and TRBJ2-7; 7 nucleotides align to TRBD1. The CDR3 covers 14 residues. The ends lost 2 bases at V and 7 bases at J; junction bases unmatched: 8. Per germline, CDR1 MDHEN and CDR2 SYDVKM. CDR3 amino acids: CASSLDVQGSEQYF. CDR3 sequence (DNA): TGTGCCAGCAGTTTAGACGTACAGGGGTCAGAGCAGTACTTC.

This sequence joins TRBV3-1 (or the pseudogene TRBV3-2) and TRBJ1-2; D not certain. V lost 1 base to trimming and J lost 3 bases, with 3 bases between them. Germline CDR1 is LGHDT and CDR2 is YNNKEL (reference sequence). The CDR3 is 12 residues long. Here the CDR3 reads CASSQADYGYTF. The CDR3 DNA reads as TGTGCCAGCAGCCAAGCGGACTATGGCTACACCTTC.

This chain joins TRBV6-5 and TRBJ2-7; D possibly corresponds to TRBD2 (6 bases). V lost 1 base to trimming and J lost 5 bases, with 12 bases between them. Germline values: CDR1 MNHEY, CDR2 SVGAGI. The CDR3 is 14 amino acids. The CDR3 loop reads CASSYYRGSHEQYF. CDR3 DNA sequence: TGTGCCAGCAGTTACTATCGGGGGTCCCACGAGCAGTACTTC.

This clone showed up just a few times. V is TRBV9 and J is TRBJ1-1; D is ambiguous. The V gene lost 0 bases and the J gene lost 5 bases, with 14 bases spanning the gap. Germline V gives CDR1 SGDLS, CDR2 YYNGEE. This CDR3 is built from 15 residues. This CDR3 reads CASSVEGRGWTEAFF. DNA for the CDR3: TGTGCCAGCAGCGTAGAGGGTCGGGGTTGGACTGAAGCTTTCTTT.

The J gene is TRBJ1-4, the V gene TRBV23-1; no firm D call. TRBV23-1 is recorded as an ORF, its role being uncertain. The CDR3 covers 18 residues. Trimming removed 4 bases from V and 0 bases from J, with 18 bases in between. CDR3 nucleotide sequence: TGCGCCAGCAGTCCCCTAGCGGTACAGAACACAACTAATGAAAAACTGTTTTTT. Translation gives CASSPLAVQNTTNEKLFF.

This chain joins TRBV19 and TRBJ2-1; D is perhaps TRBD1 (6 bases). Trimming cost V 10 bases and J 8 bases, with 21 bases left between them. The CDR3 runs to 14 residues. Per germline, CDR1 LNHDA and CDR2 SQIVND (reference sequence). This CDR3 reads CATGNRAYRDEQFF. CDR3 nucleotides: TGTGCCACGGGGAACAGGGCCTACCGGGATGAGCAGTTCTTC.

The chain recombines TRBV5-1 with TRBJ2-5; 12 bases match TRBD2. The trim removed 3 bases at V and 5 bases at J, leaving 8 bases unmatched. This CDR3 is 16 amino acids long. CDR1 SGHRS and CDR2 YFSETQ come from the germline V gene. The CDR3 reads CASSSTSGGRGETQYF. The CDR3 nucleotides are TGCGCCAGCAGCTCAACTAGCGGGGGGCGAGGGGAGACCCAGTACTTC. The full variable domain, in which reference TRBV5-1 and TRBJ2-5 provide the parts outside the CDR3, is KAGVTQTPRYLIKTRGQQVTLSCSPISGHRSVSWYQQTPGQGLQFLFEYFSETQRNKGNFPGRFSGRQFSNSRSEMNVSTLELGDSALYLCASSSTSGGRGETQYFGPGTRLLVL.

The rearrangement links TRBV27 to TRBJ2-2; the D gene is possibly TRBD2 (6 bases). The CDR3 runs 13 residues. Germline values: CDR1 MNHEY, CDR2 SMNVEV (reference sequence). V shed 9 bases and J shed 3 bases, with 11 bases lying between them. The DNA of the CDR3 is TGTGCCAGAAAGCGGGCCCACACCGGGGAGCTGTTTTTT. Its translation: CARKRAHTGELFF.

This clone has a handful of counts. V usage is TRBV4-2 and J usage is TRBJ1-5; 9 bases fit TRBD1. With 5 bases clipped from V and 6 bases from J, the junction kept 17 bases outside the gene matches. The CDR3 sequence is 18 residues long. Germline V gene lookup returns CDR1 LGHNA and CDR2 YNFKEQ. The CDR3 protein is CASSLTLPIDRGAQPQHF. The CDR3 DNA reads as TGTGCCAGCAGCTTAACACTCCCTATCGACAGGGGGGCTCAGCCCCAGCATTTT.

The CDR3 nucleotides read TGCGCCAGCAGCCAGGATCCCTTACTAGCGGGGAGACCGGGGGCCTACAATGAGCAGTTCTTC. Translation: CASSQDPLLAGRPGAYNEQFF. V gene TRBV4-1 combines with J gene TRBJ2-1; TRBD2 matches 10 bases. Germline CDR1 reads MGHRA; CDR2 reads YSYEKL. The ends lost 3 bases at V and 2 bases at J; junction bases unmatched: 19. The CDR3 totals 21 residues.

The chain couples TRBV28 to TRBJ2-4; TRBD1 matches at 8 bases. There are 12 residues in the CDR3. The germline V gene has CDR1 MDHEN and CDR2 SYDVKM. With 4 bases clipped from V and 7 bases from J, the junction kept 0 bases outside the gene matches. This CDR3 is CASSYRGNIQYF. The CDR3 nucleotides read TGTGCCAGCAGTTACAGGGGGAACATTCAGTACTTC.

The gene calls are TRBV5-1 and TRBJ2-5; a weak D match, TRBD2 (5 bases). Germline loops: CDR1 SGHRS, CDR2 YFSETQ. V lost 5 bases and J lost 2, with 16 bases in between. The CDR3 loop spans 15 amino acids. This CDR3 reads CASSYTTRTQETQYF. The CDR3 DNA reads as TGCGCCAGCAGTTACACCACTAGGACGCAAGAGACCCAGTACTTC.

The V and J genes are TRBV5-3 and TRBJ2-7, with D unresolved. TRBV5-3 belongs to the ORF category, with a function that is uncertain. The CDR3 runs 13 residues. V was pared by 5 bases and J by 10 bases, with 19 bases between. The CDR3 DNA sequence: TGTGCCAGAAGTTCCGACAAAAAGCCAGTTCAGTACTTC. It specifies CARSSDKKPVQYF.

CDR3 nucleotides: TGTGCCACCAGTGACGGGACAGGGGGCTATACGGACACTGAAGCTTTCTTT. Residues: CATSDGTGGYTDTEAFF. The chain couples TRBV24-1 to TRBJ1-1; 12 nucleotides align to TRBD1. The V and J ends lost 4 bases and 3 bases, in that order; junction bases with no gene match: 8. Per the germline V gene, CDR1 is KGHDR and CDR2 is SFDVKD. The CDR3 sequence is 17 residues long.

The V and J genes are TRBV5-1 and TRBJ1-4, with 9 bases matching TRBD1. The CDR3 has 16 residues. V was clipped by 2 bases and J by 5 bases; unmatched bases: 7. Germline CDR1 and CDR2: SGHRS and YFSETQ. CDR3 DNA sequence: TGCGCCAGCAGCTTACAAAAGACAGGGGGGAATGAAAAACTGTTTTTT. This sequence encodes CASSLQKTGGNEKLFF.

The J gene is TRBJ2-1, the V gene TRBV27; 7 positions agree with TRBD2. With V trimmed by 3 bases and J by 5 bases, 16 bases remained unmatched. Germline V gene sequence: CDR1 MNHEY, CDR2 SMNVEV (reference sequence). The CDR3 is 18 amino acids. CDR3 in DNA: TGTGCCAGCAGTTTCCAACCTAGGGGCGGGGGTCTCCACAATGAGCAGTTCTTC. Amino acids: CASSFQPRGGGLHNEQFF.

This sequence joins TRBV28 and TRBJ1-3; weak D call: TRBD1 (5 bases). V lost 6 bases, J lost 0 bases, and 9 bases lay in between. This CDR3 spans 14 amino acids. Germline V lookup: CDR1 MDHEN, CDR2 SYDVKM. CDR3: CASRSGLSGNTIYF. Written as DNA, the CDR3 is TGTGCCAGCAGGTCAGGGCTCTCTGGAAACACCATATATTTT.